Following are 5 T cell receptor beta chains from one sample sequenced in a study of OX40 agonist ivuxolimab in advanced cancers. The table came from immunoSEQ multiplex PCR; TCRdb's copy has only in-frame clones and leaves some out. The sample gives approximately 22,000 clones, roughly 84% of which show up once; about 34% is in the top ten. The specimen was CD4+ or CD8+ T cells sorted from blood, collected in a trial of the OX40 agonist ivuxolimab. These TCRs come from an adult with an advanced solid tumor such as melanoma, head and neck, liver or kidney cancer.

The J gene is TRBJ1-1, the V gene TRBV28, with TRBD1 matching over 8 bases. The CDR3 is 15 residues long. Germline V gene data show CDR1 as MDHEN and CDR2 as SYDVKM. Losses at the gene ends were 5 bases for V and 2 bases for J; bases not matched to a gene: 7. The CDR3 sequence: CASSPWTGQNTEAFF. The DNA for the CDR3 is TGTGCCAGCAGTCCTTGGACAGGGCAAAACACTGAAGCTTTCTTT.

The V call is TRBV27, the J call TRBJ2-7; 9 nucleotides match TRBD1. V lost 6 bases to trimming and J lost 4 bases; unmatched junction nucleotides: 10. This CDR3 is built from 15 residues. CDR1 and CDR2 (germline): MNHEY, SMNVEV (reference sequence). The CDR3 nucleotides are TGTGCCAGCAGACCAACAAGACAGGGGGGATACGAGCAGTACTTC. It specifies CASRPTRQGGYEQYF.

This clone was counted only a few times. The gene calls are TRBV27 and TRBJ2-3; D may match TRBD1 or TRBD2 (7 bases each). The germline V and J ends were trimmed by 4 bases and 3 bases, with 20 bases remaining between them. The germline gives CDR1 MNHEY, CDR2 SMNVEV (reference sequence). The CDR3 covers 17 residues. CDR3 DNA: TGTGCCAGCAGTTCAGAGGCCTCAGGGGGGGCGACAGATACGCAGTATTTT. This translates into CASSSEASGGATDTQYF.

This CDR3 is CASSLRGMNTEAFF. CDR3 DNA sequence: TGTGCCAGCAGTTTAAGGGGCATGAACACTGAAGCTTTCTTT. The chain recombines TRBV28 with TRBJ1-1; D may be TRBD1 (5 bases). Between the trimmed V and J ends, which lost 2 bases and 0 bases, there was a span of 7 bases. CDR1 MDHEN and CDR2 SYDVKM come from the germline V gene. The CDR3 contains 14 residues.

This chain uses TRBV11-2 with TRBJ2-7; the D gene is possibly TRBD1 (5 bases). The germline V gene encodes CDR1 SGHAT and CDR2 FQNNGV. V was trimmed by 1 base and J by 7 bases, leaving 11 bases between them. The CDR3 is 13 amino acids. The CDR3 loop is CASSLGTSLEQYF. In DNA, the CDR3 is TGTGCCAGCAGCTTAGGGACATCGTTGGAGCAGTACTTC. Full variable domain (remainder filled in from reference TRBV11-2 and TRBJ2-7): EAGVAQSPRYKIIEKRQSVAFWCNPISGHATLYWYQQILGQGPKLLIQFQNNGVVDDSQLPKDRFSAERLKGVDSTLKIQPAKLEDSAVYLCASSLGTSLEQYFGPGTRLTVT.